Sequencing of this T cell receptor (beta chain) was carried out in a study of T-cell memory formation after mild COVID-19. Between the trimmed V and J ends, which lost 1 base and 4 bases, there was a span of 2 bases. CDR3 size: 13 residues. MiXCR, applied by TCRdb to the 5' RACE reads, yields one record per CDR3 protein. Of approximately 300,000 distinct CDR3 sequences in the sample, approximately 19% were seen once. With regard to this clonotype: Its antigen remains unknown.

Study observations and caveats: The SARS-CoV-2 specificity of second-wave clones reaching peak at day 37 remained unverified. Memory sampled before infection contained some responding clones, suggesting cross-reactive memory joined.

The source is a man between 18 and 35 years old who had mild COVID-19 (a few samples of this study predate the infection). Cell type and time point are not known. V usage is TRBV12-3 or TRBV12-4 and J usage is TRBJ2-6; D not certain. Material for sequencing was PBMCs or a T cell subset sorted from them (not recorded which). CDR3 DNA: TGTGCCAGCAGTTTAGGAGGGGCCAACGTCCTGACTTTC. This sequence encodes CASSLGGANVLTF.